This entry describes one T cell receptor beta chain. The antigen remains unidentified. The data belong to a study of OX40 agonist ivuxolimab in advanced cancers. Whole-study results and caveats: The study found among the lowest clonal expansion in partial responders at 0.1-3.0 mg/kg. Mean expanded clone counts were higher in CD8+ than CD4+ T cells. Dosing at 0.1 to 3.0 mg/kg was accompanied by clonal expansion of CD4+ and CD8+ blood T cells by week 6.

CDR1 is SGHVS, CDR2 FNYEAQ, per germline. Trimming shortened V by 5 bases and J by 4 bases, and 18 bases separated the two germline ends. This CDR3 is built from 15 residues. Excluded were patients having autoimmune disease history or systemic immunosuppression. Profiled with immunoSEQ multiplex PCR; TCRdb holds only in-frame clones, not every one. Here the sample spans about 75,000 clones, roughly 85% being singletons. The TCR was taken from an adult with an advanced solid tumor such as melanoma, head and neck, liver or kidney cancer. This specimen was CD4+ or CD8+ T cells sorted from blood, taken in a trial of the OX40 agonist ivuxolimab. J is TRBJ2-7 and V is TRBV7-6, with D possibly matching TRBD1 (7 bases). The CDR3 nucleotides read TGTGCCAGCAGCAAAACAGGGGCCGGAGGGTACGAGCAGTACTTC. It is translated as CASSKTGAGGYEQYF.